This T cell receptor (delta chain) appears in the sequencing data of a study of gamma-delta T cells after stem cell transplantation. This CDR3 spans 12 amino acids. Germline loops: CDR1 TSWWSYY, CDR2 QGS. Remarks on this clone: A read error likely explains this, since a far larger clone differs by one base.

TCRdb re-called clones from the RT-PCR reads using CATT. This table holds about 1,500 delta-chain clones, 2% to 3% found once. This clonotype originated in a human donor. It is not recorded whose cells these are; they may come from a transplant donor. The chain uses TRDV1 and TRDJ1; no clear D. The material sequenced was gamma-delta T cells. The CDR3 sequence is CAITTTHRKPIF. As DNA, the CDR3 is TGTGCCATCACTACGACCCATCGGAAACCCATCTTT.